The clone carrying this T cell receptor beta chain has more than one count but fewer than ten. TCR cDNA received a 3' ligated oligonucleotide that carried a UMI. RNA was extracted from around 2.5 ml of whole blood of healthy adults. Unsorted total RNA, roughly 1 to 1000 ng, was DNase treated before reverse transcription. The record originates from a study of naive and memory T cell subsets. Amplification of ligated cDNA took four PCR rounds with SP2 and nested alpha and beta constant primers. MiXCR, applied by TCRdb to the 5' RACE reads, yields one record per CDR3 protein. This sample yields more than 45,000 distinct CDR3 sequences, of which about 7.2% are seen a single time; more than 9.5% belongs to the top ten. This sequence was found in a male donor in good health.

The CDR3 region is CASGFSTTDSVNSPLHF. CDR3 coding DNA: TGTGCTAGTGGTTTCTCAACGACTGACAGCGTTAATTCACCCCTCCACTTT. The chain couples TRBV12-5 to TRBJ1-6, with D possibly TRBD1 on 5 matching bases. The V gene lost 3 bases and the J gene lost 6 bases, with 18 bases spanning the gap. CDR3 length: 17 residues. Germline V gene lookup returns CDR1 LGHNT and CDR2 FRNRAP.